This TCR beta chain was sequenced during a study of blood T cell repertoires in COVID-19. TCRdb keeps only in-frame clones here, not all; method: immunoSEQ multiplex PCR. The table has some 66,000 clones, 85% to 95% seen once. Trimming removed 1 base at V and 0 bases at J, with 9 bases between. The germline V gene has CDR1 LNHDA and CDR2 SQIVND (reference sequence). This CDR3 is built from 15 residues. The material sequenced was peripheral blood. The chain carries TRBV19 and TRBJ1-1; D is uncertain. The receptor comes from an older man with active COVID-19. This chain's CDR3 is CASSIGGVMNTEAFF. DNA for the CDR3: TGTGCCAGTAGTATAGGAGGAGTCATGAACACTGAAGCTTTCTTT.